The clone carrying this TCR beta chain was seen a single time. The entry originates in a study of blood T cell repertoires in COVID-19. This CDR3 is built from 16 residues. V was clipped by 4 bases and J by 2 bases, with 18 bases between them. Per germline, CDR1 ENHRY and CDR2 SYGVKD. Assay: immunoSEQ multiplex PCR; the TCRdb copy retains only in-frame clones and omits some. The sample shows roughly 260,000 clones, around nine tenths of them seen only once. The gene calls are TRBV10-3 and TRBJ2-7, with TRBD2 as a possible D gene (6 bases). This TCR was sampled from a man in his forties who had recovered from COVID-19. Sequencing was done on a sample of peripheral blood. CDR3 region: CAISGEKGDFPYEQYF. CDR3 coding DNA: TGTGCCATCAGTGGTGAAAAAGGGGACTTTCCCTACGAGCAGTACTTC.